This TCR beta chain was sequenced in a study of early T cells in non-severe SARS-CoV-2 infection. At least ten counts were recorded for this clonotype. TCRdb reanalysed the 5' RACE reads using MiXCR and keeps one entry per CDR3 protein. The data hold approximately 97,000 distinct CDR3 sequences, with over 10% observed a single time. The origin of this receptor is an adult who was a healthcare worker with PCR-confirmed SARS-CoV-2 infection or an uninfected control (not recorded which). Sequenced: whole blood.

CDR3 bases: TGTGCCAGCTCACCTCGAGTTAACTATGGCTACACCTTC. It translates to CASSPRVNYGYTF. The rearrangement uses TRBV18 and TRBJ1-2; D is undetermined. The V end was cut by 3 bases, the J end by 1 base, with 6 bases between. Per germline, CDR1 KGHSH and CDR2 LQKENI. CDR3 size: 13 residues. The full variable domain, with the rest looked up from reference TRBV18 and TRBJ1-2, is NAGVMQNPRHLVRRRGQEARLRCSPMKGHSHVYWYRQLPEEGLKFMVYLQKENIIDESGMPKERFSAEFPKEGPSILRIQQVVRGDSAAYFCASSPRVNYGYTFGSGTRLTVV.